This TCR beta chain originates from a study of regulatory T cells in long-lasting Graves disease. The time point here: newly diagnosed GD, antithyroid drugs for less than 3 months. The authors made the TCR library using RNA they extracted from PBMCs. This clonotype was found many times. One junction end disagrees with the germline gene, perhaps due to a read error. The authors built TCR beta libraries using iRepertoire HTBI primers and Arm-PCR of CDR3 regions. TCRdb fed the multiplex PCR reads into MiXCR, producing one record per CDR3 protein. The sample holds more than 400,000 distinct CDR3 sequences, 16% seen once. The CDR3 spans 13 residues. Germline values: CDR1 DFQATT, CDR2 SNEGSKA (reference sequence). These data also formed part of another study, on T cells in Graves' hyperthyroidism and ophthalmopathy.

The TCR sequence derives from a woman in her twenties or thirties with Graves disease. Material: peripheral blood mononuclear cells (PBMCs), obtained at new diagnosis, from a patient treated with antithyroid drugs. This chain connects TRBV20-1 to TRBJ2-5; no clear D. Here the CDR3 reads CSASGFPQATQYF. The CDR3 bases are TGCAGTGCTAGTGGGTTCCCACAAGCGACCCAGTACTTC.